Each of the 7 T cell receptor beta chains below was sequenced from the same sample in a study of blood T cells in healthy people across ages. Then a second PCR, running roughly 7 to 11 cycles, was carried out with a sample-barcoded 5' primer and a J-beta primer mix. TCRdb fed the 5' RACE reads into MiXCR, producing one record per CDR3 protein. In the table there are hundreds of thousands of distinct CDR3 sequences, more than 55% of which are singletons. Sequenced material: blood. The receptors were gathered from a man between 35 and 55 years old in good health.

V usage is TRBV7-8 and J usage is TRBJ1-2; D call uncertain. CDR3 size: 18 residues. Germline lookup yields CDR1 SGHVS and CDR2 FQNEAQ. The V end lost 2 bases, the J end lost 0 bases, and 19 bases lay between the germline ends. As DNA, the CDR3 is TGTGCCAGCAGCTTACCCAGATTAGGACGCAAAGCTAACTATGGCTACACCTTC. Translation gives CASSLPRLGRKANYGYTF. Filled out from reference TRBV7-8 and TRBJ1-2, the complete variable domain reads GAGVSQSPRYKVAKRGQDVALRCDPISGHVSLFWYQQALGQGPEFLTYFQNEAQLDKSGLPSDRFFAERPEGSVSTLKIQRTQQEDSAVYLCASSLPRLGRKANYGYTFGSGTRLTVV.

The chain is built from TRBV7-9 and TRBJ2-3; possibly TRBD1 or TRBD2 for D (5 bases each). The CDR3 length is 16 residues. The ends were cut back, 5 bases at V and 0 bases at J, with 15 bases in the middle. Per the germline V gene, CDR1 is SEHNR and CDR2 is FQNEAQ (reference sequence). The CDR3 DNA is TGTGCCAGCAGCCCGGGGACCCTGGATAGCACAGATACGCAGTATTTT. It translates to CASSPGTLDSTDTQYF.

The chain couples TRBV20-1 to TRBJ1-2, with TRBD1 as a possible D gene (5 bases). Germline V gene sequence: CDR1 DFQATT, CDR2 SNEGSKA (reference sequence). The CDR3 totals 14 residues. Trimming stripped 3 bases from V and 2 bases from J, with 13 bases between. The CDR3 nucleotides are TGCAGTGCTAGTGGGACCGCTATCAACTATGGCTACACCTTC. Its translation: CSASGTAINYGYTF.

CDR3 region: CASRPLGLREQETQYF. In nucleotides, the CDR3 is TGTGCCAGCCGCCCACTAGGGCTGCGGGAACAAGAGACCCAGTACTTC. This chain uses TRBV27 with TRBJ2-5; tentatively, D is TRBD2 (6 bases). V dropped 8 bases and J dropped 2 bases, with 21 bases sitting between them. Germline V gene data show CDR1 as MNHEY and CDR2 as SMNVEV (reference sequence). The CDR3 sequence is 16 residues long.

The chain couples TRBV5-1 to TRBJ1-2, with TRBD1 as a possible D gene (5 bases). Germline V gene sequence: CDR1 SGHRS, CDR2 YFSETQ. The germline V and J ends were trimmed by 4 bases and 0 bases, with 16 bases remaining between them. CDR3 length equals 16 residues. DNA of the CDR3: TGCGCCAGCAGCATACAAGGGGTGGAGACTAACTATGGCTACACCTTC. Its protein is CASSIQGVETNYGYTF.

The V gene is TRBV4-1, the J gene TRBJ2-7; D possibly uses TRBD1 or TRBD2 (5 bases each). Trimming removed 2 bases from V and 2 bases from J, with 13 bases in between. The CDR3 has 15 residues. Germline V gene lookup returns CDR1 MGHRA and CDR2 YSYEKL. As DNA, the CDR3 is TGCGCCAGCAGCCAATCGGGACGTCTCGCCTACGAGCAGTACTTC. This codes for CASSQSGRLAYEQYF.

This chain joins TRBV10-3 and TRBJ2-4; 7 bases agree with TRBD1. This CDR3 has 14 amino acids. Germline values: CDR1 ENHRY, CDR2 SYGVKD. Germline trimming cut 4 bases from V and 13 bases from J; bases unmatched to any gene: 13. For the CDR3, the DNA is TGTGCCATCAGTGGGATAGAGGTTCAGGGGGAGCAGTACTTC. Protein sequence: CAISGIEVQGEQYF.